The clone carrying this T cell receptor (beta chain) was recorded at least ten times. The record originates from a study of early T cells in non-severe SARS-CoV-2 infection. TCRdb reprocessed the 5' RACE reads via MiXCR and lists one record per CDR3 protein. The sample lists tens of thousands of distinct CDR3 sequences; less than 7% were seen once. The origin of this receptor is an adult who was a healthcare worker with PCR-confirmed SARS-CoV-2 infection or an uninfected control (not recorded which). Sequencing was performed on whole blood.

The CDR3 protein is CASSLQGGHVNTEAFF. DNA of the CDR3: TGTGCCAGCAGTCTCCAGGGTGGTCATGTGAACACTGAAGCTTTCTTT. The rearrangement joins TRBV27 to TRBJ1-1, with TRBD1 as a possible D gene (5 bases). V was shortened by 5 bases and J by 0 bases, with 16 bases between the two germline ends. This CDR3 comprises 16 residues. Germline lookup yields CDR1 MNHEY and CDR2 SMNVEV (reference sequence).